This T cell receptor beta chain was sequenced during a study of T cells after yellow fever vaccination. This clonotype was found a few times. Using its own MiXCR run on the 5' RACE reads, TCRdb lists one record per CDR3 protein. This repertoire shows hundreds of thousands of distinct CDR3 sequences, 7% to 9% found once; its top ten account for approximately 16%. The starting material was PBMCs, obtained more than 35 days after the first yellow fever vaccination. The receptor was isolated from a man between 18 and 29 years old who received the YFV17D yellow fever vaccine.

The CDR3, as DNA: TGTGCCAGCAGCTGGGGACAGGGGGATTACACTGAAGCTTTCTTT. It codes for CASSWGQGDYTEAFF. The rearrangement uses TRBV13 and TRBJ1-1; 11 positions match TRBD1. CDR3 length: 15 residues. After removal of 4 bases from V and 3 bases from J, the junction contained 4 bases not matched to a gene. CDR1 and CDR2 from the germline V gene are PRHDT and FYEKMQ (reference sequence).